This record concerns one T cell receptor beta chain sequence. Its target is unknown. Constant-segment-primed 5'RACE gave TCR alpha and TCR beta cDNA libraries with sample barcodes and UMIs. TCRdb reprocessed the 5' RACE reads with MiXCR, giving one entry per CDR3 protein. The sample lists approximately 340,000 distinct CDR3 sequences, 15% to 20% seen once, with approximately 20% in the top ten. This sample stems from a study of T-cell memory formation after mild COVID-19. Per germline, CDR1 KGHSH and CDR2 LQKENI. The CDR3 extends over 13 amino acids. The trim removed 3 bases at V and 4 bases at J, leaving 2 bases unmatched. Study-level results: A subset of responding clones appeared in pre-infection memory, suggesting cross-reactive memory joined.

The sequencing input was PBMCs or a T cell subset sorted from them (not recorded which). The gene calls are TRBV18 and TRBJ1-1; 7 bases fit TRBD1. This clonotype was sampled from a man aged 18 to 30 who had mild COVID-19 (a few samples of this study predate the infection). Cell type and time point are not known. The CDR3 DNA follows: TGTGCCAGCTCACCCCGGACAGGCACTGAAGCTTTCTTT. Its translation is CASSPRTGTEAFF.